The sequence of this T cell receptor (beta chain) was determined in a study of Ad26.COV2.S vaccination and SARS-CoV-2 variants. Study-wide findings and caveats: An underestimation of total T cell responses may have resulted from the TCR breadth and depth analyses. Spike-specific responses of CD8+ and CD4+ T cells were reported to display substantial breadth after vaccination. Those who received the vaccine showed greater spike-specific TCR breadth than those given placebo.

CDR1 and CDR2 (germline): MGHRA, YSYEKL. CDR3 length equals 15 residues. V lost 4 bases to trimming and J lost 3 bases, with 15 bases between them. TCRdb keeps only in-frame clones here, not all; method: immunoSEQ multiplex PCR. The sample has 350,000 to 550,000 clones, roughly nine tenths seen once. Concerning this clone itself: No antigen is known for it.

The treatment here: around 19 received Ad26.COV2.S at low or high dose, single or two shots; about 5 received placebo; per-sample allocation not given. Samples analyzed were those drawn on day 63 after the first vaccine or placebo injection. This chain links TRBV4-1 with TRBJ1-2; no clear D gene. The origin of this receptor is a person aged 18-60 years who received the Ad26.COV2.S COVID-19 vaccine or a placebo. This sample comprised peripheral blood, obtained in a trial of Ad26.COV2.S vaccine versus placebo. CDR3 in amino acids: CASSLSADLDYGYTF. Here the CDR3 DNA reads TGCGCCAGCAGCCTCAGTGCCGATTTAGACTATGGCTACACCTTC.